This TCR beta chain was found in a study of T cells in Graves' hyperthyroidism and ophthalmopathy. TCR beta CDR3 regions were amplified from RNA. A first-round RT-PCR of the TCR CDR3 used the HTBI primer set. TCRdb analysed the multiplex PCR reads with MiXCR anew, one entry per CDR3 protein. The repertoire has 350,000 to 400,000 distinct CDR3 sequences, around 18% of them found once; the top ten carry about 38%. This clonotype appeared a few times. Germline values: CDR1 SEHNR, CDR2 FQNEAQ (reference sequence). The CDR3 runs to 15 residues. V was trimmed by 4 bases and J by 1 base, leaving 13 bases between them. Subjects with ophthalmopathy showed a Clinical Activity Score no lower than 3, a NOSPECS grade no lower than 4, and a duration shorter than 3 months.

This clonotype originated in a man aged 18 to 30 with Graves' ophthalmopathy. The chain employs TRBV7-9 and TRBJ1-1, with D hard to call. The sequencing input was blood. The CDR3 reads CASSSDVGQNTEAFF. CDR3 in DNA: TGTGCCAGCAGCTCAGATGTGGGCCAGAACACTGAAGCTTTCTTT.